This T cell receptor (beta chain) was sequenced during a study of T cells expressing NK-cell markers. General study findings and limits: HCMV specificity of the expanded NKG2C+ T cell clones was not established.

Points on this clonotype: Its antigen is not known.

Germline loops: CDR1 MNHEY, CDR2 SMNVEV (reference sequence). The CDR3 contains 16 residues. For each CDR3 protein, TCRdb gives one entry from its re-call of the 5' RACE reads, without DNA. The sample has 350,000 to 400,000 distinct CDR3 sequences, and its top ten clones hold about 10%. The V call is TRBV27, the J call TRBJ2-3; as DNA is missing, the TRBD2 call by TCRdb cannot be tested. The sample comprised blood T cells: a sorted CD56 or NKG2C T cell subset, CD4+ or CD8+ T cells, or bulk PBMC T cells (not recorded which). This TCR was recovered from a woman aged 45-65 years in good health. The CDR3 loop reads CASSPLSGRRRDTQYF.